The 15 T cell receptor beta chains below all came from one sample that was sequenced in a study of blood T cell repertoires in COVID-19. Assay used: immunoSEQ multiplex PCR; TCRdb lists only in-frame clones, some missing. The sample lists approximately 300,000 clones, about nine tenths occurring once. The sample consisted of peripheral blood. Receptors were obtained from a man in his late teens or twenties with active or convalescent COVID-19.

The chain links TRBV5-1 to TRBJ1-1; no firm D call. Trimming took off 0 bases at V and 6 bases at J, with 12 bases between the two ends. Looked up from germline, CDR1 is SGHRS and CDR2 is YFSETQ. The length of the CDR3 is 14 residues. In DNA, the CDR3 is TGCGCCAGCAGCTTGGTGCGTGGTAGTGCTGAAGCTTTCTTT. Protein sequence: CASSLVRGSAEAFF.

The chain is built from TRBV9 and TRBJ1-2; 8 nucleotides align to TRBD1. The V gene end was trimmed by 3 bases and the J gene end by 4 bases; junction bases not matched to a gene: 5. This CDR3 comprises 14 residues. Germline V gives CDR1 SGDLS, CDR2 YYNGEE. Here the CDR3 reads CASSADRAIYGYTF. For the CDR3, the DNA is TGTGCCAGCAGCGCGGACAGGGCGATCTATGGCTACACCTTC. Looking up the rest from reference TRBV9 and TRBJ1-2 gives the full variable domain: DSGVTQTPKHLITATGQRVTLRCSPRSGDLSVYWYQQSLDQGLQFLIQYYNGEERAKGNILERFSAQQFPDLHSELNLSSLELGDSALYFCASSADRAIYGYTFGSGTRLTVV.

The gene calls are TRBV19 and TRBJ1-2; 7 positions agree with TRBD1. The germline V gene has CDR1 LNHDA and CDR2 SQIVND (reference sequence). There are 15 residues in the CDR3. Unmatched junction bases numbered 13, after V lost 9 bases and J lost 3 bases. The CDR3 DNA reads TGTGCCAGGCCGCAGGACAGGCCTCCTTACTATGGCTACACCTTC. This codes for CARPQDRPPYYGYTF.

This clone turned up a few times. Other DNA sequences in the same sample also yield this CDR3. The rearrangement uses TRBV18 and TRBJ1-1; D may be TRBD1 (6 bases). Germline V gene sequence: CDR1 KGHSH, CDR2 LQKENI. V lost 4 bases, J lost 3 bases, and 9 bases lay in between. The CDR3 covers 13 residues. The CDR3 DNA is TGTGCCAGCTCACAGGACAGCTACACTGAAGCTTTCTTT. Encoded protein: CASSQDSYTEAFF.

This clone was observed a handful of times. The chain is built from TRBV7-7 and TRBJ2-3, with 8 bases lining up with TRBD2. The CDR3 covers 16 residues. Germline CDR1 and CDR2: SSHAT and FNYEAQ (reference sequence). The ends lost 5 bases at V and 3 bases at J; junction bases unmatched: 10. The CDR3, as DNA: TGTGCCAGCAGCCCTCTAGCGGGTGGGCCGACAGATACGCAGTATTTT. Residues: CASSPLAGGPTDTQYF.

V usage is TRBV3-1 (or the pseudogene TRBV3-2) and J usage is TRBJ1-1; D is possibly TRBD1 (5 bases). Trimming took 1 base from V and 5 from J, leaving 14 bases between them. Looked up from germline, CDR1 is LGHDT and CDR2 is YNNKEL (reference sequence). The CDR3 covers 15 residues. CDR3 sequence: CASSQVRKGVTEAFF. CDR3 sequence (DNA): TGTGCCAGCAGCCAAGTGAGAAAAGGGGTTACTGAAGCTTTCTTT.

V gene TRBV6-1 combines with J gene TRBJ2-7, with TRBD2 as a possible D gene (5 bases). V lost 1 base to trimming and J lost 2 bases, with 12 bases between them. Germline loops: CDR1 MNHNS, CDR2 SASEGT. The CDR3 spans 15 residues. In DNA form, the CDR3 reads TGTGCCAGCAGTGAAGGGAGACTAAGTACCTACGAGCAGTACTTC. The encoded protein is CASSEGRLSTYEQYF.

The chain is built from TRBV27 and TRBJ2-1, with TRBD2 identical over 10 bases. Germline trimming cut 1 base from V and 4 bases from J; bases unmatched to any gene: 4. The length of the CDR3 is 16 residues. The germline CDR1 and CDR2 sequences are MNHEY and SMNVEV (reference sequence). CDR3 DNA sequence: TGTGCCAGCAGTTTATTCGCGGGACTAGCGTACAATGAGCAGTTCTTC. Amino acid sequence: CASSLFAGLAYNEQFF.

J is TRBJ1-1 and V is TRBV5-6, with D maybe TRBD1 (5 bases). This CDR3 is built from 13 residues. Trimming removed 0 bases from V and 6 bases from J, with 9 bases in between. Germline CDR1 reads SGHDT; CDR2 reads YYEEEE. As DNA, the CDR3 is TGTGCCAGCAGCTTGGGTTACAGGCCTGAAGCTTTCTTT. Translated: CASSLGYRPEAFF.

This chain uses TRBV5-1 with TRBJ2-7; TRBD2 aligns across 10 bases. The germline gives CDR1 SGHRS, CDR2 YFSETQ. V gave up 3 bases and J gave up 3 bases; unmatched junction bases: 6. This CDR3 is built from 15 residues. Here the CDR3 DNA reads TGCGCCAGCAGCTGGAGTTCTAGCGGGAGCTACGAGCAGTACTTC. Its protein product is CASSWSSSGSYEQYF.

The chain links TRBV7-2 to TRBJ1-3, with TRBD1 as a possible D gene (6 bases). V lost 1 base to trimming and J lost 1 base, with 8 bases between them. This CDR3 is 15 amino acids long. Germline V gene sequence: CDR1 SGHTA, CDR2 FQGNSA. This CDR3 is CASSLVRGSGNTIYF. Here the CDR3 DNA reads TGTGCCAGCAGCTTAGTCAGGGGTTCTGGAAACACCATATATTTT.

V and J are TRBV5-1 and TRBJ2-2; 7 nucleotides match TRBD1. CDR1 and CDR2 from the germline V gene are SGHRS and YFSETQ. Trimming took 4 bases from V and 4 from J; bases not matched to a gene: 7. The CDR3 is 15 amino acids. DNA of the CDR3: TGCGCCAGCAGCGACCTGACAGGGAGCACCGGGGAGCTGTTTTTT. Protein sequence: CASSDLTGSTGELFF.

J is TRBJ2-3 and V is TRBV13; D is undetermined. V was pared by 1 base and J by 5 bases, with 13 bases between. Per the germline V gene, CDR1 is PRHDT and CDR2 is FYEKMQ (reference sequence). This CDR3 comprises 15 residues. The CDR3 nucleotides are TGTGCCAGCAGCTTAGTGTCAGAAGTTGGAGATACGCAGTATTTT. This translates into CASSLVSEVGDTQYF.

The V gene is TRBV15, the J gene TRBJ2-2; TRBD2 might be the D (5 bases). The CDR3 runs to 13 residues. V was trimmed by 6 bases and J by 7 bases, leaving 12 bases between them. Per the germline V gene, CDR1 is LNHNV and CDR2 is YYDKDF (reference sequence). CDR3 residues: CATRGVDNGELFF. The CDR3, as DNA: TGTGCCACCAGGGGAGTCGATAACGGGGAGCTGTTTTTT.

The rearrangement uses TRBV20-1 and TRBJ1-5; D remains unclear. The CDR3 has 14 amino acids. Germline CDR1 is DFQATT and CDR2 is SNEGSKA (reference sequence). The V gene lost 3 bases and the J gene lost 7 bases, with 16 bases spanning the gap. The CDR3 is CSASKGLGGQPQHF. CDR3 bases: TGCAGTGCTAGTAAAGGGTTAGGCGGGCAGCCCCAGCATTTT.